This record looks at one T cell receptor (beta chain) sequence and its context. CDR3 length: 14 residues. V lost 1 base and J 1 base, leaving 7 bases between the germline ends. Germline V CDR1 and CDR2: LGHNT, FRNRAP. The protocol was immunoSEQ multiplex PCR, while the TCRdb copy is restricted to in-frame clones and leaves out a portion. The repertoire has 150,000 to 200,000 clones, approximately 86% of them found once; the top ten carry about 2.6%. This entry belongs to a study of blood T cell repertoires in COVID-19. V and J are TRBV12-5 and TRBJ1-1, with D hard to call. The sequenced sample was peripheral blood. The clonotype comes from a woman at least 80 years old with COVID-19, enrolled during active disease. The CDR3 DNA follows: TGTGCTAGTGGTTTGGCCCTATCGAACACTGAAGCTTTCTTT. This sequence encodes CASGLALSNTEAFF. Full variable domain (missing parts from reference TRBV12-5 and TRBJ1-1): DARVTQTPRHKVTEMGQEVTMRCQPILGHNTVFWYRQTMMQGLELLAYFRNRAPLDDSGMPKDRFSAEMPDATLATLKIQPSEPRDSAVYFCASGLALSNTEAFFGQGTRLTVV.